This T cell receptor (beta chain) derives from a study of HIV-infected patients and healthy controls. This clonotype was detected a few times. Each CDR3 protein gets one entry after TCRdb re-called the 5' RACE reads with MiXCR. Of around 58,000 distinct CDR3 sequences in the sample, roughly a fifth were seen once. The CDR3 loop spans 14 amino acids. V lost 2 bases and J lost 0, with 6 bases in between. Looked up from germline, CDR1 is SGHRS and CDR2 is YFSETQ. The rearrangement links TRBV5-1 to TRBJ1-3, with D perhaps TRBD1 (5 bases). The TCR was taken from a human donor in good health. The sample taken for sequencing was CD4+ T cells from blood. The CDR3 reads CASSFDSSGNTIYF. Here the CDR3 DNA reads TGCGCCAGCAGCTTTGACAGCTCTGGAAACACCATATATTTT.